This T cell receptor (beta chain) was captured by sequencing in a study of CD8 T cells in ankylosing spondylitis. Findings and limits, study-wide: Seemingly characteristic of ankylosing spondylitis blood was a TCR beta motif consisting of 7 or 8 highly homologous variants. Peripheral blood held disease-linked clones only at relatively low frequency, and these were CD8+. The study looked at matched synovial fluid samples from ankylosing spondylitis patients. Disease-linked clones were reported to be significantly enriched there.

Germline lookup yields CDR1 SNHLY and CDR2 FYNNEI. The CDR3 contains 15 residues. V lost 3 bases and J lost 9; bases outside the gene matches: 4. This clonotype was recorded once. The antigen is not known. TCRdb re-analysed the 5' RACE reads in MiXCR, keeping a single row per CDR3 protein. The table records about 450,000 distinct CDR3 sequences, 25% to 30% of them present only once. The TCR was taken from a male donor with ankylosing spondylitis. The sequenced sample consisted of blood, either unsorted or a sorted T cell fraction (not recorded which). The V gene is TRBV2, the J gene TRBJ2-1; TRBD2 matches at 14 bases. The CDR3 DNA reads TGTGCCAGCAGTGAGGGACTAGCGGGAGACGGTGAGCAGTTCTTC. This sequence encodes CASSEGLAGDGEQFF.